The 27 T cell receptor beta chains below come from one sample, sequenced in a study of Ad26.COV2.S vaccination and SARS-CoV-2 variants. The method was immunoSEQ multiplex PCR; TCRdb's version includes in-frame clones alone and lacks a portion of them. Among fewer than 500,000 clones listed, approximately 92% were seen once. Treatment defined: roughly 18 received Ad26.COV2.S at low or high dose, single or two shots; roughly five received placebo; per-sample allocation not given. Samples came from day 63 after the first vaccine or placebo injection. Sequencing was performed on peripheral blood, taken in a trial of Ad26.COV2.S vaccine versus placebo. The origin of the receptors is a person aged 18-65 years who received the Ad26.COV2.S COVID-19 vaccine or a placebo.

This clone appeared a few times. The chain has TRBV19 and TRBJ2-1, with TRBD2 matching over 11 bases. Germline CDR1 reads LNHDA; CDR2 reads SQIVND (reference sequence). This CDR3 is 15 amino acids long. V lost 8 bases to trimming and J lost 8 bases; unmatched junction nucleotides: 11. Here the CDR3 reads CASHQPGLAVHEQFF. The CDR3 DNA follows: TGTGCCAGTCACCAACCGGGACTAGCGGTCCATGAGCAGTTCTTC.

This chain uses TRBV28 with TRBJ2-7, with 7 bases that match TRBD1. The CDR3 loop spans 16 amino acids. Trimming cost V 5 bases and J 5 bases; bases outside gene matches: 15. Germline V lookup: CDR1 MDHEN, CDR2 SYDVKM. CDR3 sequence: CASSPTREGADDEQYF. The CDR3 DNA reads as TGTGCCAGCAGTCCGACCCGTGAGGGGGCGGATGACGAGCAGTACTTC. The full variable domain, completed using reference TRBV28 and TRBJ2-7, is DVKVTQSSRYLVKRTGEKVFLECVQDMDHENMFWYRQDPGLGLRLIYFSYDVKMKEKGDIPEGYSVSREKKERFSLILESASTNQTSMYLCASSPTREGADDEQYFGPGTRLTVT.

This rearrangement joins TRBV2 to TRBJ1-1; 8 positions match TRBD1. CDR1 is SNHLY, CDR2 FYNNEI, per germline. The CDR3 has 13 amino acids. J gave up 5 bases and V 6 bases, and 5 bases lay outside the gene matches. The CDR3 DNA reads TGTGCCAGCAGGGACAGGGAGATAACTGAAGCTTTCTTT. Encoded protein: CASRDREITEAFF.

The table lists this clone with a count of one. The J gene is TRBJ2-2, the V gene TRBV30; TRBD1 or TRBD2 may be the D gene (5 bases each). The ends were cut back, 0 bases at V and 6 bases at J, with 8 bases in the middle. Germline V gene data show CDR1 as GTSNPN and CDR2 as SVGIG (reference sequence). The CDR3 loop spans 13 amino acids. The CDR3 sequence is CAWSVMGAGELFF. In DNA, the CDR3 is TGTGCCTGGAGTGTAATGGGGGCCGGGGAGCTGTTTTTT. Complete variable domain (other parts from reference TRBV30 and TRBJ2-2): SQTIHQWPATLVQPVGSPLSLECTVEGTSNPNLYWYRQAAGRGLQLLFYSVGIGQISSEVPQNLSASRPQDRQFILSSKKLLLSDSGFYLCAWSVMGAGELFFGEGSRLTVL.

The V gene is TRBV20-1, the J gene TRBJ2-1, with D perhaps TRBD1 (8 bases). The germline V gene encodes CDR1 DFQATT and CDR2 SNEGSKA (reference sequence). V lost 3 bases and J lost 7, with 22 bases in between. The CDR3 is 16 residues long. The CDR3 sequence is CSASSLTGGGLNEQFF. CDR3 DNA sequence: TGCAGTGCTAGTAGTTTAACAGGGGGAGGGTTGAATGAGCAGTTCTTC.

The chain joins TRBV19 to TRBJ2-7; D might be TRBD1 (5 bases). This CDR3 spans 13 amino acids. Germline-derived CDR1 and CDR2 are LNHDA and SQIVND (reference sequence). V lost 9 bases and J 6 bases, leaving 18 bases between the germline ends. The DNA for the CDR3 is TGTGCCAGCCAAACCCAGGGCAGTGGCGAGCAGTACTTC. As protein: CASQTQGSGEQYF.

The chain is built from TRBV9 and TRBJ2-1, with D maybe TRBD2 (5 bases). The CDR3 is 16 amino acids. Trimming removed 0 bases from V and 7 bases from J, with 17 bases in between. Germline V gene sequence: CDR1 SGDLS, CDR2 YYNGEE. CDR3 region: CASSVGGGRTWNEQFF. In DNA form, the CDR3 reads TGTGCCAGCAGCGTAGGCGGAGGCCGTACATGGAATGAGCAGTTCTTC.

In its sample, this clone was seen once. The CDR3 loop is CASSESPALPDTQYF. The CDR3 DNA sequence: TGCGCCAGCAGTGAGAGCCCTGCCCTTCCAGATACGCAGTATTTT. This chain uses TRBV10-2 with TRBJ2-3; no definite D call. The CDR3 covers 15 residues. Germline values: CDR1 WSHSY, CDR2 SAAADI. V lost 2 bases and J lost 4, with 13 bases in between.

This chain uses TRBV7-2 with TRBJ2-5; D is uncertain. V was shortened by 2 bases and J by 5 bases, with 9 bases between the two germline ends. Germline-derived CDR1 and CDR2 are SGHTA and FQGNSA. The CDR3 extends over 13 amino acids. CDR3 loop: CASSLSGLETQYF. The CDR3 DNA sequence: TGTGCCAGCAGCTTATCTGGGTTGGAGACCCAGTACTTC.

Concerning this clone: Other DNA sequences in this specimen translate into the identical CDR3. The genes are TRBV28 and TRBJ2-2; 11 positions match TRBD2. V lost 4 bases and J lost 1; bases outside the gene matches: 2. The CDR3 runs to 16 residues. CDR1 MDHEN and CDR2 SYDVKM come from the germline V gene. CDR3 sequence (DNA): TGTGCCAGCAGTTCAGGACTAGCGGGGAACACCGGGGAGCTGTTTTTT. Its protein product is CASSSGLAGNTGELFF.

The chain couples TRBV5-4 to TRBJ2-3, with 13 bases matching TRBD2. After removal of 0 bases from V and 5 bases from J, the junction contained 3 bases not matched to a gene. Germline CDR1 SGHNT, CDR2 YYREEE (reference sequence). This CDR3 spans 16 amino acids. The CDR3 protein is CASSLGTSGSRDTQYF. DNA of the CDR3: TGTGCCAGCAGCTTGGGGACTAGCGGGAGCCGAGATACGCAGTATTTT.

The CDR3 coding sequence is TGTGCCAGCAGCGTAGCGACAGAGCTTGACACTGAAGCTTTCTTT. It encodes CASSVATELDTEAFF. V usage is TRBV9 and J usage is TRBJ1-1; the D gene is possibly TRBD1 (5 bases). CDR3 length equals 15 residues. Germline CDR1 reads SGDLS; CDR2 reads YYNGEE. Between the trimmed V and J ends, which lost 0 bases and 3 bases, there was a span of 12 bases.

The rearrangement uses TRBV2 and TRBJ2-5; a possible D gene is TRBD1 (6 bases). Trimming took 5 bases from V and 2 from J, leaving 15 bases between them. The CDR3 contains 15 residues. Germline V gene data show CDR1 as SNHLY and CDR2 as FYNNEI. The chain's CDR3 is CASSHRTVLQETQYF. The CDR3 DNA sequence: TGTGCCAGCAGTCATCGGACAGTATTACAAGAGACCCAGTACTTC.

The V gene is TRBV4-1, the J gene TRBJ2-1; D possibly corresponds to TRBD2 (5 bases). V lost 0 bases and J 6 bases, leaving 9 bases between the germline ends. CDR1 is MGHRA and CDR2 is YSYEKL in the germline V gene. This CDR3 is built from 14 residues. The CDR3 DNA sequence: TGCGCCAGCAGCCAAGAAATCCTAGCCAATGAGCAGTTCTTC. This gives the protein CASSQEILANEQFF.

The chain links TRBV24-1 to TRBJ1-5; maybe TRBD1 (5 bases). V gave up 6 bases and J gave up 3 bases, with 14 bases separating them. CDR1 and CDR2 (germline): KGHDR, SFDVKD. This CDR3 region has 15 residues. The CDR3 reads CATSRGGRDNQPQHF. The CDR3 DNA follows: TGTGCCACCAGTCGGGGCGGGAGGGACAATCAGCCCCAGCATTTT.

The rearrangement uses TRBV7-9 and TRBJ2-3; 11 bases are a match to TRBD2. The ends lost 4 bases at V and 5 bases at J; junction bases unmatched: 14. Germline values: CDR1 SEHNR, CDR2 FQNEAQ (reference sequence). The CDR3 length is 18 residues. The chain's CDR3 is CASSSTDILAGGQDTQYF. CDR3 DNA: TGTGCCAGCAGCTCTACGGACATTCTAGCGGGAGGACAAGATACGCAGTATTTT.

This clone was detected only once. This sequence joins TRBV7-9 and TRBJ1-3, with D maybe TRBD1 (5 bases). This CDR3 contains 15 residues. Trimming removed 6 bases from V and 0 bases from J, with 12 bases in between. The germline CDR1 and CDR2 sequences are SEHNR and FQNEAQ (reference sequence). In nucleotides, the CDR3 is TGTGCCAGCAGTAGGGGCAGGGCCTCTGGAAACACCATATATTTT. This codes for CASSRGRASGNTIYF.

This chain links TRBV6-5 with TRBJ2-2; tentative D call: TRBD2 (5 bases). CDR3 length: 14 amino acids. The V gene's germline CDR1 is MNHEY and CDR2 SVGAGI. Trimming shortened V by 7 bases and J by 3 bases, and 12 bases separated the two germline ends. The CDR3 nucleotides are TGTGCCAGCAAGGCGGAGGTGTACACCGGGGAGCTGTTTTTT. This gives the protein CASKAEVYTGELFF.

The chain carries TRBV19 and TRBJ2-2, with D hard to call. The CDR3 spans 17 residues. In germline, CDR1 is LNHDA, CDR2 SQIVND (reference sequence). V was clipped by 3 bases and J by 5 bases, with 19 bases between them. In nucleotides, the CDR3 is TGTGCCAGTAGTATCGCGGATCACGAAAGGAAAACCGGGGAGCTGTTTTTT. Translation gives CASSIADHERKTGELFF.

This CDR3 reads CASSQGGSRGSYGYTF. The DNA for the CDR3 is TGTGCCAGCAGCCAAGGAGGTAGCAGGGGGTCCTATGGCTACACCTTC. The chain links TRBV3-1 (or the pseudogene TRBV3-2) to TRBJ1-2; 7 bases align to TRBD1. The J segment lost 4 bases and the V segment lost 1 base, leaving 9 bases of the junction unmatched. The CDR3 extends over 16 amino acids. The germline CDR1 and CDR2 sequences are LGHDT and YNNKEL (reference sequence).

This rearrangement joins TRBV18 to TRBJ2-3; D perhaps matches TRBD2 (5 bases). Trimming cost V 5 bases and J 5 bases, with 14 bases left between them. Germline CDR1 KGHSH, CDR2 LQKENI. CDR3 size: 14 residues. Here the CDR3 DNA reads TGTGCCAGCTCAGCACTGCGCGGAGGAGATACGCAGTATTTT. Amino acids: CASSALRGGDTQYF.

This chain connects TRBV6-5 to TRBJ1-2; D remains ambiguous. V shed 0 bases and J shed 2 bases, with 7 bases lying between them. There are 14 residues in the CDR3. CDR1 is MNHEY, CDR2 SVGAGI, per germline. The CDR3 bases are TGTGCCAGCAGTTACTCTGACTCAAACTATGGCTACACCTTC. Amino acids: CASSYSDSNYGYTF.

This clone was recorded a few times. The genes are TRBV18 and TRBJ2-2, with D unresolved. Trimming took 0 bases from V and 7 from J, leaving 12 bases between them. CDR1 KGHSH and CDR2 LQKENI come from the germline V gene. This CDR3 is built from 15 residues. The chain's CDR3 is CASSPPRPDGGELFF. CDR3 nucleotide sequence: TGTGCCAGCTCACCACCACGGCCTGATGGCGGGGAGCTGTTTTTT.

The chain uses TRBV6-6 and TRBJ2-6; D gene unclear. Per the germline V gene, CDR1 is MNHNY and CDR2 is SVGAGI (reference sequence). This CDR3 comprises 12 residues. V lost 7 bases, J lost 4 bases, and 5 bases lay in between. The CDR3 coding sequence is TGTGCCAGCATTTCCGGGGCCAACGTCCTGACTTTC. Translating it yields CASISGANVLTF.

The CDR3 nucleotides are TGTGCTTGCAATTACAGGGCTGATTCACCCCTCCACTTT. Amino acid sequence: CACNYRADSPLHF. V usage is TRBV28 and J usage is TRBJ1-6; D possibly corresponds to TRBD1 (6 bases). This CDR3 contains 13 residues. The germline gives CDR1 MDHEN, CDR2 SYDVKM. Drawing the rest from reference TRBV28 and TRBJ1-6, the complete variable domain is DVKVTQSSRYLVKRTGEKVFLECVQDMDHENMFWYRQDPGLGLRLIYFSYDVKMKEKGDIPEGYSVSREKKERFSLILESASTNQTSMYLCACNYRADSPLHFGNGTRLTVT.

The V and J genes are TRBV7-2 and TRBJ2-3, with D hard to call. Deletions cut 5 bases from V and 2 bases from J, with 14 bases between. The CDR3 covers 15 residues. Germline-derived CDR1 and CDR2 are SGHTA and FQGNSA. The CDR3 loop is CASSPSRVPTDTQYF. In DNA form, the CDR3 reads TGTGCCAGCAGCCCGTCTCGGGTACCCACAGATACGCAGTATTTT.

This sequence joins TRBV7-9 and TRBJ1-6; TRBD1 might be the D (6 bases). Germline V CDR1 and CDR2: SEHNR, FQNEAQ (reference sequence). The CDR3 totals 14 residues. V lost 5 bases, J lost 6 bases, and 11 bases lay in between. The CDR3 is CASSLQGGNSPLHF. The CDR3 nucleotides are TGTGCCAGCAGCCTACAGGGAGGTAATTCACCCCTCCACTTT.